The entry below describes one T cell receptor (beta chain). Its antigen is not known. The data derive from a study of cytomegalovirus exposure and HLA in healthy donors. The germline V gene encodes CDR1 LNHDA and CDR2 SQIVND (reference sequence). After removal of 4 bases from V and 1 base from J, the junction contained 9 bases not matched to a gene. The CDR3 totals 16 residues. Primers for the PCR totalled 60 Vbeta and 13 Jbeta. Data came from immunoSEQ multiplex PCR; TCRdb stores just in-frame clones and leaves some out. The sample consists of 150,000 to 200,000 clones, over 80% of them appearing once. Study findings and constraints: DRB1 showed the most TCR associations and HLA-C the fewest in a later analysis, as rates varied by HLA locus. The productive fraction for most TCR beta V segments was about 87% or about 30% in an earlier analysis. Being indistinguishable, some V segments were excluded, TRBV6-2 and TRBV6-3 among them.

The V gene is TRBV19, the J gene TRBJ2-7; 8 positions match TRBD1. Sample: PBMCs. The TCR sequence derives from a male donor in good health and CMV-seropositive. The CDR3: CASSRTTGGTSYEQYF. CDR3 DNA sequence: TGTGCCAGTAGTAGGACTACAGGGGGTACGTCCTACGAGCAGTACTTC.